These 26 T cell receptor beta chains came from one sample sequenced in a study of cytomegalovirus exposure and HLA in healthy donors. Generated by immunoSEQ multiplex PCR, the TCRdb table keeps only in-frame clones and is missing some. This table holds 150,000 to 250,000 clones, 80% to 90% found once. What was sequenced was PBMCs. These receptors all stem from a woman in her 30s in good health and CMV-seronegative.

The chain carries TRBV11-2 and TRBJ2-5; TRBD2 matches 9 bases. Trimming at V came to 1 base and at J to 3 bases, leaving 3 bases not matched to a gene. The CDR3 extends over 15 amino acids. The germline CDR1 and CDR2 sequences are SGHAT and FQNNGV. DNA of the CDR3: TGTGCCAGCAGCTTAGCGACTAGCGGTAAAGAGACCCAGTACTTC. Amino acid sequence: CASSLATSGKETQYF. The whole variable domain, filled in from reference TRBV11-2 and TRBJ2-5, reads EAGVAQSPRYKIIEKRQSVAFWCNPISGHATLYWYQQILGQGPKLLIQFQNNGVVDDSQLPKDRFSAERLKGVDSTLKIQPAKLEDSAVYLCASSLATSGKETQYFGPGTRLLVL.

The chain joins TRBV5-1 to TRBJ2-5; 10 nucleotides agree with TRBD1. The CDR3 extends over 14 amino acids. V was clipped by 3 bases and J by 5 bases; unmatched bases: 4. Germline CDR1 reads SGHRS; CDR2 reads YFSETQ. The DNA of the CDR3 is TGCGCCAGCAGCTGGACAGGGGGGAAGGAGACCCAGTACTTC. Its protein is CASSWTGGKETQYF.

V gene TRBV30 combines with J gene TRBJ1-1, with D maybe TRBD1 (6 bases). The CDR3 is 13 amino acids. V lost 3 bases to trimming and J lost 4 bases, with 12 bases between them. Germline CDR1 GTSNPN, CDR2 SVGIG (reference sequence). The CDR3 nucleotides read TGTGCCTGGAGAAGGGGGTTCGGCACTGAAGCTTTCTTT. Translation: CAWRRGFGTEAFF.

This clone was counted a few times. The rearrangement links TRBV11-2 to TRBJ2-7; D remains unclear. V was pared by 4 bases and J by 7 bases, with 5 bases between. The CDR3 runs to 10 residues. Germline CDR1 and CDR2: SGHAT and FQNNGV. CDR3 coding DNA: TGTGCCAGCAGCTCCGTGGAGCAGTACTTC. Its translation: CASSSVEQYF.

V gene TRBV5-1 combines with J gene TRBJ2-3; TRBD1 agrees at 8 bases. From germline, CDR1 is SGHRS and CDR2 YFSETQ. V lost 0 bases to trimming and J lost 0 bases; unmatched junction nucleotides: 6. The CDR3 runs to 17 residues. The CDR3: CASSLARGPLSTDTQYF. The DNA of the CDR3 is TGCGCCAGCAGCTTGGCCAGGGGGCCCCTTAGCACAGATACGCAGTATTTT.

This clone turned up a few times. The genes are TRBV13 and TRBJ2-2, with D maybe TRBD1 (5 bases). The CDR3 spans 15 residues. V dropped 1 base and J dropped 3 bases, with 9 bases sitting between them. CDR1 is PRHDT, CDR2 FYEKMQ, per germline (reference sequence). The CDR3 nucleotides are TGTGCCAGCAGCTTAGCCACAGGTTACACCGGGGAGCTGTTTTTT. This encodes CASSLATGYTGELFF.

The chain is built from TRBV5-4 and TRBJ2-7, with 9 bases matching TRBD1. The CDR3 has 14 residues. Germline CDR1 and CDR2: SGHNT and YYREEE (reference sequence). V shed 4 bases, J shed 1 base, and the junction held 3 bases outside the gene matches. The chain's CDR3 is CASSIDRGSYEQYF. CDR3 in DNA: TGTGCCAGCAGCATAGACAGGGGGTCCTACGAGCAGTACTTC.

The CDR3 loop reads CASSFLRGTYEQYF. CDR3 nucleotides: TGTGCCAGCAGTTTCTTGCGGGGAACCTACGAGCAGTACTTC. This chain links TRBV27 with TRBJ2-7; the D gene is possibly TRBD2 (6 bases). This CDR3 contains 14 residues. Germline CDR1 reads MNHEY; CDR2 reads SMNVEV (reference sequence). V lost 3 bases to trimming and J lost 2 bases, with 11 bases between them.

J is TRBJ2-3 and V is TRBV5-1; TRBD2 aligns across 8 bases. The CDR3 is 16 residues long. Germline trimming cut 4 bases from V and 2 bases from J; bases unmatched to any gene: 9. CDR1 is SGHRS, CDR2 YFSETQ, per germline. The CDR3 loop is CASSPSGGAATDTQYF. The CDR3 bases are TGCGCCAGCAGCCCCTCGGGGGGGGCAGCCACAGATACGCAGTATTTT. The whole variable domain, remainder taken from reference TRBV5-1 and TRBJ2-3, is KAGVTQTPRYLIKTRGQQVTLSCSPISGHRSVSWYQQTPGQGLQFLFEYFSETQRNKGNFPGRFSGRQFSNSRSEMNVSTLELGDSALYLCASSPSGGAATDTQYFGPGTRLTVL.

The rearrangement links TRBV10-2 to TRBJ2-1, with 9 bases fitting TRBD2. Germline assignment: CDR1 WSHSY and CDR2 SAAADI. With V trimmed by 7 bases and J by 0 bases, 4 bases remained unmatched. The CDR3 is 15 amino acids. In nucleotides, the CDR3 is TGCGCCAGCACGGGCGGGAGGGTCTCCTACAATGAGCAGTTCTTC. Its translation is CASTGGRVSYNEQFF.

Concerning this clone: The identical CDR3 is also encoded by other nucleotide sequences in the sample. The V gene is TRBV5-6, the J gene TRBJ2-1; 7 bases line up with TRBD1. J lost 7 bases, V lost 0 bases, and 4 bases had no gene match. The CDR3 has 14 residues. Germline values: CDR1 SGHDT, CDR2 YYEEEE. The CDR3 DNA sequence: TGTGCCAGCAGCTTGGTGACAGGGTATAATGAGCAGTTCTTC. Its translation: CASSLVTGYNEQFF.

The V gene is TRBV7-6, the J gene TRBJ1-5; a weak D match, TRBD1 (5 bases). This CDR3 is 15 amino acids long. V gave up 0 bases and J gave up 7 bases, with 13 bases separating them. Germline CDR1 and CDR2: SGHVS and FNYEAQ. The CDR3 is CASSLAGGVEQPQHF. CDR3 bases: TGTGCCAGCAGCTTAGCTGGAGGGGTTGAACAGCCCCAGCATTTT.

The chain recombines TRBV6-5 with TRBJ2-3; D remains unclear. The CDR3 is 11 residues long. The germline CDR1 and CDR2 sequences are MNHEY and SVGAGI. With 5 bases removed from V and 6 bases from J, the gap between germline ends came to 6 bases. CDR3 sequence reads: CASSLADTQYF. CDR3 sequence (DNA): TGTGCCAGCAGTCTCGCGGATACGCAGTATTTT.

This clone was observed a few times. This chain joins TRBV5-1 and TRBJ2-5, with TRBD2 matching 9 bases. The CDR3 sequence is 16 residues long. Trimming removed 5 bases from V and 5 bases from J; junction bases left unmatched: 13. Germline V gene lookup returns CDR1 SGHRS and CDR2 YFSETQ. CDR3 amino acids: CASSSLAGPGGETQYF. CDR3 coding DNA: TGCGCCAGCAGTTCTCTAGCGGGACCAGGGGGGGAGACCCAGTACTTC.

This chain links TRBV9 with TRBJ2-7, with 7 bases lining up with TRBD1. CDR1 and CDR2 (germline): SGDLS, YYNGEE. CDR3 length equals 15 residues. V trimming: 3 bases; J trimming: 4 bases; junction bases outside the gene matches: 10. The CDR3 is CASSEGATGDYEQYF. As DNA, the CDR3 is TGTGCCAGCAGCGAGGGGGCGACAGGAGATTACGAGCAGTACTTC. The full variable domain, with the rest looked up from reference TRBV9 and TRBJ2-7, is DSGVTQTPKHLITATGQRVTLRCSPRSGDLSVYWYQQSLDQGLQFLIQYYNGEERAKGNILERFSAQQFPDLHSELNLSSLELGDSALYFCASSEGATGDYEQYFGPGTRLTVT.

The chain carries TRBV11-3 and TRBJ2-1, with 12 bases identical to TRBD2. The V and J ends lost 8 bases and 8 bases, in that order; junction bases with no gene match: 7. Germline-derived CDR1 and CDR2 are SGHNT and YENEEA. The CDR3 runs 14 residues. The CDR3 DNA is TGTGCCAGCCGGCGGACTAGCGGGACCCATGAGCAGTTCTTC. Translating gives CASRRTSGTHEQFF.

The DNA of the CDR3 is TGTGCCTGGAGTGTGAACAGCCCTAGCACAGATACGCAGTATTTT. Encoded protein: CAWSVNSPSTDTQYF. The rearrangement joins TRBV30 to TRBJ2-3; the D is unclear. Trimming removed 0 bases at V and 0 bases at J, with 10 bases between. This CDR3 contains 15 residues. Germline values: CDR1 GTSNPN, CDR2 SVGIG (reference sequence).

The CDR3 DNA is TGTGCCAGCTCACCTGGCGGGAACACTGAAGCTTTCTTT. As protein: CASSPGGNTEAFF. The rearrangement links TRBV18 to TRBJ1-1, with no clear D. CDR1 is KGHSH and CDR2 is LQKENI in the germline V gene. Between the trimmed V and J ends, which lost 3 bases and 1 base, there was a span of 6 bases. This CDR3 contains 13 residues. Full variable domain (missing parts from reference TRBV18 and TRBJ1-1): NAGVMQNPRHLVRRRGQEARLRCSPMKGHSHVYWYRQLPEEGLKFMVYLQKENIIDESGMPKERFSAEFPKEGPSILRIQQVVRGDSAAYFCASSPGGNTEAFFGQGTRLTVV.

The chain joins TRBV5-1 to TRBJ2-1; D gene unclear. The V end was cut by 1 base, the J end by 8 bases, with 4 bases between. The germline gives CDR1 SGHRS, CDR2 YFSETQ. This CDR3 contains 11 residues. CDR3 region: CASSLSDEQFF. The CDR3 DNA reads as TGCGCCAGCAGCTTGAGCGATGAGCAGTTCTTC.

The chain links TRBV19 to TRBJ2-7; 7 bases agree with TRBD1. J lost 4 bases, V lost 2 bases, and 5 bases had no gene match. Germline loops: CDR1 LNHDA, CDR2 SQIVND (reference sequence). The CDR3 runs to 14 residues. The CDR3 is CASSIRGGIYEQYF. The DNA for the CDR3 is TGTGCCAGTAGTATAAGAGGGGGCATTTACGAGCAGTACTTC.

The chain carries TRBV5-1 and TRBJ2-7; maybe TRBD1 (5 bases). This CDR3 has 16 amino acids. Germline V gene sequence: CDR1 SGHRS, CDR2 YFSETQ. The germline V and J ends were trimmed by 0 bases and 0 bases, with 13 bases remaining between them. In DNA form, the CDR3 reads TGCGCCAGCAGCTTGGCCACAGGCCAGGTCTCCTACGAGCAGTACTTC. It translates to CASSLATGQVSYEQYF.

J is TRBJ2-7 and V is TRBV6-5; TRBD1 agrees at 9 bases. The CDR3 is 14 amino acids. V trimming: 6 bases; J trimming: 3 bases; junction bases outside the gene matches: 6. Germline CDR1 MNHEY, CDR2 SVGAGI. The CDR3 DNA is TGTGCCAGCAGGCCGGGGACAGGGTTCTACGAGCAGTACTTC. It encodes CASRPGTGFYEQYF.

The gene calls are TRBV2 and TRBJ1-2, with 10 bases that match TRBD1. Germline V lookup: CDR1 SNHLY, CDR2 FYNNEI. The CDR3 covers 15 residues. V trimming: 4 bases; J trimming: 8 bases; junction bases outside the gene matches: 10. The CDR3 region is CASSVRGTGVEGYTF. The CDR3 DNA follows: TGTGCCAGCAGTGTCCGCGGGACAGGGGTTGAAGGCTACACCTTC.

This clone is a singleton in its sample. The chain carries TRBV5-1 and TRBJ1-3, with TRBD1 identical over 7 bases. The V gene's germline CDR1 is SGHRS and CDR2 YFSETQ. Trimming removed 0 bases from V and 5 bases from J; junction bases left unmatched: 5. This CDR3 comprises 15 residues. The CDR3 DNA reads TGCGCCAGCAGCTTGGCCTCGGGACAGAGAAACACCATATATTTT. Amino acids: CASSLASGQRNTIYF.

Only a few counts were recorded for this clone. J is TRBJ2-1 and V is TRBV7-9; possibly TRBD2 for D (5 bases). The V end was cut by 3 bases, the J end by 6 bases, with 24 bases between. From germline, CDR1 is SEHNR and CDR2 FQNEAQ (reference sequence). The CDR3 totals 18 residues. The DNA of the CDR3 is TGTGCCAGCAGCTTCATCGGAAAGGGAGTTAAACAGCTCAATGAGCAGTTCTTC. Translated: CASSFIGKGVKQLNEQFF.

The CDR3 loop reads CASSPRVVGTDTQYF. The CDR3 bases are TGTGCCAGCAGTCCCAGGGTAGTGGGCACAGATACGCAGTATTTT. The V and J genes are TRBV7-8 and TRBJ2-3, with TRBD1 as a possible D gene (5 bases). This CDR3 spans 15 amino acids. Germline V gene data show CDR1 as SGHVS and CDR2 as FQNEAQ. The ends were cut back, 6 bases at V and 1 base at J, with 14 bases in the middle.